The clone carrying this T cell receptor (beta chain) was detected only a few times. Sequencing used immunoSEQ multiplex PCR; TCRdb keeps in-frame clones, though not all of them. The profile shows about 4,000 clones, approximately 19% of them singletons. This sample was taken from a study of sequential checkpoint blockade in melanoma. Treatment here: randomized to nivolumab then ipilimumab (arm A) or the reverse (arm B). The CDR3 has 18 residues. The germline V gene encodes CDR1 SGHNT and CDR2 YENEEA. Trimming removed 5 bases at V and 8 bases at J, with 27 bases between. This chain uses TRBV11-3 with TRBJ1-4; D might be TRBD1 (6 bases). The source is a human donor with melanoma. The sample here was tumor tissue (inferred from file names), taken from a patient given nivolumab and ipilimumab in sequence. CDR3 in amino acids: CASSDKQAGGGSKEKLFF. The CDR3 nucleotides are TGTGCCAGCAGCGATAAACAAGCGGGGGGCGGTTCGAAAGAAAAACTGTTTTTT.